This T cell receptor (beta chain) is drawn from a study of cytomegalovirus exposure and HLA in healthy donors. Study information: Earlier, roughly 120 million unique TCR beta sequences were recovered from approximately 180 million T cells by an analysis.

This clone appeared a few times. Its specificity is not known. Study-wide results and limits: In a later analysis, across HLA loci, associated TCR counts were highest for DRB1, lowest for HLA-C.

The study ran its PCR with 60 Vbeta and 13 Jbeta primers. The data were produced by immunoSEQ multiplex PCR, yet TCRdb's version contains in-frame clones alone and is incomplete. The data hold roughly 120,000 clones, with approximately 15% observed a single time. Germline CDR1 reads SQVTM; CDR2 reads ANQGSEA. V lost 6 bases and J 1 base, leaving 10 bases between the germline ends. The CDR3 contains 13 residues. The rearrangement uses TRBV29-1 and TRBJ1-5, with TRBD1 as a possible D gene (6 bases). The TCR originated in a woman between 18 and 29 years old in good health and CMV-seronegative. Sequences were obtained from PBMCs. The CDR3 sequence is CSVGGGSNQPQHF. CDR3 DNA sequence: TGCAGCGTCGGCGGGGGCAGCAATCAGCCCCAGCATTTT.